The 10 T cell receptor beta chains below were found in one sample sequenced in a study of human T cells and chemical hapten exposure. It was from unfractionated whole blood that total RNA was extracted. TCRdb ran MiXCR on the 5' RACE reads and lists one entry per CDR3 protein. In the table there are about 110,000 distinct CDR3 sequences, roughly 19% of which are singletons. These receptors were taken from a human donor in good health.

V usage is TRBV25-1 and J usage is TRBJ2-4; weak D call: TRBD1 (6 bases). CDR3 length equals 20 residues. Trimming cost V 1 base and J 0 bases, with 22 bases left between them. In germline, CDR1 is MGHDK, CDR2 SYGVNS. The CDR3 spells CASSEWGRGRGCLAKNIQYF. The CDR3 DNA follows: TGTGCCAGCAGTGAATGGGGCAGGGGAAGGGGGTGTCTAGCCAAAAACATTCAGTACTTC.

This clonotype was recorded at least ten times. The J gene is TRBJ2-1, the V gene TRBV5-5, with no clear D. From germline, CDR1 is SGHKS and CDR2 YYEKEE (reference sequence). The CDR3 runs 14 residues. The V and J ends lost 3 bases and 8 bases respectively, with 15 bases between them. CDR3 in amino acids: CASSSDGAKDEQFF. CDR3 DNA sequence: TGTGCCAGCAGCTCGGACGGAGCTAAGGATGAGCAGTTCTTC.

The V and J genes are TRBV10-3 and TRBJ2-2, with D possibly being TRBD1 (5 bases). CDR1 and CDR2 (germline): ENHRY, SYGVKD. The germline V and J ends were trimmed by 6 bases and 0 bases, with 17 bases remaining between them. There are 17 residues in the CDR3. DNA of the CDR3: TGTGCCATCAGCAACGTGCCCCAGGGCACGAACACCGGGGAGCTGTTTTTT. Its translation: CAISNVPQGTNTGELFF.

The chain employs TRBV20-1 and TRBJ1-5, with TRBD1 as a possible D gene (5 bases). Germline V CDR1 and CDR2: DFQATT, SNEGSKA (reference sequence). CDR3 length equals 14 residues. Trimming pared 7 bases from V and 4 bases from J, leaving 17 bases between. CDR3 protein: CSVSPGTGNQPQHF. CDR3 nucleotides: TGCAGTGTTTCCCCCGGGACCGGTAATCAGCCCCAGCATTTT.

The chain uses TRBV20-1 and TRBJ1-2, with a possible D match to TRBD1 (6 bases). The V and J ends lost 0 bases and 4 bases respectively, with 15 bases between them. The CDR3 totals 15 residues. CDR1 is DFQATT, CDR2 SNEGSKA, per germline (reference sequence). DNA of the CDR3: TGCAGTGCTAGAGAACTTGGCAGGGGAGGCTATGGCTACACCTTC. Translation gives CSARELGRGGYGYTF.

V gene TRBV7-6 combines with J gene TRBJ2-1, with D possibly being TRBD1 (6 bases). The CDR3 loop spans 12 amino acids. CDR1 is SGHVS and CDR2 is FNYEAQ in the germline V gene. Trimming shortened V by 5 bases and J by 8 bases, and 10 bases separated the two germline ends. The CDR3, as DNA: TGTGCCAGCAGCCGGCAGGGGTATGAGCAGTTCTTC. It yields the protein CASSRQGYEQFF.

This clonotype was detected once. CDR3 protein: CAWSVDSAGNEQFF. In nucleotides, the CDR3 is TGTGCCTGGAGTGTAGACTCAGCCGGAAATGAGCAGTTCTTC. The genes are TRBV30 and TRBJ2-1; D unresolved. The CDR3 runs to 14 residues. V lost 0 bases and J lost 7, with 13 bases in between. Per germline, CDR1 GTSNPN and CDR2 SVGIG (reference sequence).

This clonotype was recorded a few times. The genes are TRBV5-1 and TRBJ1-5; D call uncertain. The CDR3 totals 14 residues. Germline values: CDR1 SGHRS, CDR2 YFSETQ. V was trimmed by 0 bases and J by 3 bases, leaving 7 bases between them. CDR3 coding DNA: TGCGCCAGCAGCTTGGAGGCCTCCAATCAGCCCCAGCATTTT. Its protein is CASSLEASNQPQHF. Looking up the rest from reference TRBV5-1 and TRBJ1-5 gives the full variable domain: KAGVTQTPRYLIKTRGQQVTLSCSPISGHRSVSWYQQTPGQGLQFLFEYFSETQRNKGNFPGRFSGRQFSNSRSEMNVSTLELGDSALYLCASSLEASNQPQHFGDGTRLSIL.

This chain uses TRBV28 with TRBJ1-3; 10 nucleotides agree with TRBD1. This CDR3 has 15 amino acids. Germline V gives CDR1 MDHEN, CDR2 SYDVKM. V was pared by 5 bases and J by 2 bases, with 3 bases of the junction left unmatched. Here the CDR3 reads CASSLTGGAGNTIYF. As DNA, the CDR3 is TGTGCCAGCAGTCTGACAGGGGGCGCTGGAAACACCATATATTTT.

The sample holds one count of this clonotype. The genes are TRBV19 and TRBJ2-7; D might be TRBD1 (5 bases). The V end was cut by 5 bases, the J end by 0 bases, with 14 bases between. This CDR3 contains 15 residues. The germline V gene has CDR1 LNHDA and CDR2 SQIVND (reference sequence). The CDR3 sequence: CASSLGWGSSYEQYF. CDR3 nucleotides: TGTGCCAGTAGTCTGGGATGGGGCAGCTCCTACGAGCAGTACTTC.